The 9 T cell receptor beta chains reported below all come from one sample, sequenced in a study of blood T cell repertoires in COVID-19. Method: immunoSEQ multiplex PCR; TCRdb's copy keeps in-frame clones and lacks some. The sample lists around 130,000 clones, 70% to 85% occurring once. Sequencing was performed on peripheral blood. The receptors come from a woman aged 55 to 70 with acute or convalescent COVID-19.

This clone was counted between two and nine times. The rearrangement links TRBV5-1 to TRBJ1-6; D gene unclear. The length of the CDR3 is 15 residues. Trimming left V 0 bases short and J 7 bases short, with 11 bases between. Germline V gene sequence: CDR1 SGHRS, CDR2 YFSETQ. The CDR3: CASSLARLENSPLHF. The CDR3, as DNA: TGCGCCAGCAGCTTGGCGAGGTTGGAGAATTCACCCCTCCACTTT.

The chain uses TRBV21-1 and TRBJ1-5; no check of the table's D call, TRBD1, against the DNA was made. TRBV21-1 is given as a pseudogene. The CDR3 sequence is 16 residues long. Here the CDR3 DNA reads TGTGCCAGCAGCACACCCCCGGGACAGGGCAATCAGCCCCAGCATTTT. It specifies CASSTPPGQGNQPQHF.

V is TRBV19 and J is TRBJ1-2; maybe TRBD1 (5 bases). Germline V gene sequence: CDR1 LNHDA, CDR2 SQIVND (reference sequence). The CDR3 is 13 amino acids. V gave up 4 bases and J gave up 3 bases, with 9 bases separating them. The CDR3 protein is CASSTTEHYGYTF. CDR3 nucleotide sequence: TGTGCCAGTAGTACGACAGAACACTATGGCTACACCTTC.

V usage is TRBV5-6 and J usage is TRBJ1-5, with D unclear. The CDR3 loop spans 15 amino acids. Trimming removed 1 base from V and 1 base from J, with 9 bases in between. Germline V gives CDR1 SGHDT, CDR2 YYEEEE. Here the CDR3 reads CASSLLQLSNQPQHF. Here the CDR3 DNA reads TGTGCCAGCAGCTTGTTACAGTTGAGCAATCAGCCCCAGCATTTT.

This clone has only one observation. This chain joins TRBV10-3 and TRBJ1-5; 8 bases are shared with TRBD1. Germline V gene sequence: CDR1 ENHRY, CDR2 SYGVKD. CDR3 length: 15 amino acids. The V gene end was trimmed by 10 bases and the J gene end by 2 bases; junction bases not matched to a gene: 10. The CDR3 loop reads CATDRGGSGNQPQHF. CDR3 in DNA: TGTGCCACCGACAGGGGAGGATCGGGCAATCAGCCCCAGCATTTT.

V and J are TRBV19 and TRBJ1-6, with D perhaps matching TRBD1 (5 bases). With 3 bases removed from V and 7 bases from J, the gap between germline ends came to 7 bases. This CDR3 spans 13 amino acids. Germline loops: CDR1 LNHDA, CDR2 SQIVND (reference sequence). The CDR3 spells CASSMRGNSPLHF. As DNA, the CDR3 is TGTGCCAGTAGTATGCGGGGGAATTCACCCCTCCACTTT. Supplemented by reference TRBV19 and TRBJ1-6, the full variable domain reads DGGITQSPKYLFRKEGQNVTLSCEQNLNHDAMYWYRQDPGQGLRLIYYSQIVNDFQKGDIAEGYSVSREKKESFPLTVTSAQKNPTAFYLCASSMRGNSPLHFGNGTRLTVT.

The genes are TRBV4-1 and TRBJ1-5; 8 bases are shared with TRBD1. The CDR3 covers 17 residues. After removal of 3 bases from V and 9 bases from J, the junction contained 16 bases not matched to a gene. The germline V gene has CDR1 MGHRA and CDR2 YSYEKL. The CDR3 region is CASSQQPSGGTTPPQHF. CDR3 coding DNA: TGCGCCAGCAGCCAGCAACCGTCAGGGGGCACAACTCCGCCCCAGCATTTT.

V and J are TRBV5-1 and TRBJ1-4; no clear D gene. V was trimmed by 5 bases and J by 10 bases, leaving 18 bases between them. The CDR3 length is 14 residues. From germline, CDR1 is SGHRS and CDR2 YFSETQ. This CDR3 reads CASSRDFSEGKLFF. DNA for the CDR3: TGCGCCAGCAGTCGGGATTTTTCGGAAGGAAAACTGTTTTTT.

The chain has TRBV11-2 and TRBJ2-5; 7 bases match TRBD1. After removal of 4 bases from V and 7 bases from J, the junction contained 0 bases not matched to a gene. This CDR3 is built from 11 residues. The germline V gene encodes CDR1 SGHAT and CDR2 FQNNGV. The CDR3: CASSSGGTQYF. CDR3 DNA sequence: TGTGCCAGCAGCTCAGGGGGGACCCAGTACTTC.